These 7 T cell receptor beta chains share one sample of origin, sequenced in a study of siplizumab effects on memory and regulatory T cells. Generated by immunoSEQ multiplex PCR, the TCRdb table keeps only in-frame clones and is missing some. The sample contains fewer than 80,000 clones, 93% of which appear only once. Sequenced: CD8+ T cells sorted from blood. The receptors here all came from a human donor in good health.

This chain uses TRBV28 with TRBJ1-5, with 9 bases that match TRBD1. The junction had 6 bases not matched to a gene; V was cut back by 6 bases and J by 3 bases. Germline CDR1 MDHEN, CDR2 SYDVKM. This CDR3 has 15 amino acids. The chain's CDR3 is CASSWTGEFNQPQHF. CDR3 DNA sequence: TGTGCCAGCAGCTGGACAGGGGAATTCAATCAGCCCCAGCATTTT.

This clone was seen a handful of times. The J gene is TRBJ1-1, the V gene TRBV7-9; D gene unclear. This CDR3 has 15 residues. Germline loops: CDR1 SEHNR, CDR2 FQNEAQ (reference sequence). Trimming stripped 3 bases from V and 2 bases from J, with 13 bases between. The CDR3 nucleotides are TGTGCCAGCAGCTTTGGACCCGACTTTAACACTGAAGCTTTCTTT. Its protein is CASSFGPDFNTEAFF.

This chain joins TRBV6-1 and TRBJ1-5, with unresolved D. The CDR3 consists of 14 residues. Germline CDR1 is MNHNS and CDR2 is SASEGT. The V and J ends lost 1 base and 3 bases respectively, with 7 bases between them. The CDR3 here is CASSEVFLNQPQHF. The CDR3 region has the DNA TGTGCCAGCAGTGAAGTCTTCCTCAATCAGCCCCAGCATTTT.

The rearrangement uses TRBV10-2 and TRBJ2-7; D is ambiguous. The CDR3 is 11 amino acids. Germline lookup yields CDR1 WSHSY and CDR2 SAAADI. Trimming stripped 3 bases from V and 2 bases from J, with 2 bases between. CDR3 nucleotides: TGCGCCAGCAGTGACCCCTACGAGCAGTACTTC. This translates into CASSDPYEQYF.

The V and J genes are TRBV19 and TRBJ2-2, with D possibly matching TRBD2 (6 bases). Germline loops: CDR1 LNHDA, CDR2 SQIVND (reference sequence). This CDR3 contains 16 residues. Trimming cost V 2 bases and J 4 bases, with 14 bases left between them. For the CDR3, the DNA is TGTGCCAGTAGTATAACGGGAGCGATAGGCACCGGGGAGCTGTTTTTT. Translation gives CASSITGAIGTGELFF.

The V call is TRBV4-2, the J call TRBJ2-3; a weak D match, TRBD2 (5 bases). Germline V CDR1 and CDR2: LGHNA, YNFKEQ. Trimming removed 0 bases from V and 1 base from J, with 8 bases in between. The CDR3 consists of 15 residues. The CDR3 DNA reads TGTGCCAGCAGCCAAGAACACGGGGGCACAGATACGCAGTATTTT. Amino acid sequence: CASSQEHGGTDTQYF.

The CDR3 here is CASSLEGGLVADTQYF. CDR3 nucleotides: TGTGCCAGCAGCTTAGAGGGGGGACTAGTCGCGGATACGCAGTATTTT. This sequence joins TRBV11-1 and TRBJ2-3; 8 bases align to TRBD2. CDR3 length: 16 residues. The V segment lost 1 base and the J segment 6 bases; nucleotides outside the gene matches: 9. Germline assignment: CDR1 SGHAT and CDR2 FQDESV (reference sequence).